This T cell receptor (beta chain) was obtained from a study of blood T cell repertoires in COVID-19. The CDR3 has 13 residues. Germline CDR1 reads WSHSY; CDR2 reads SAAADI. V was trimmed by 6 bases and J by 2 bases, leaving 10 bases between them. The repertoire was sequenced with immunoSEQ multiplex PCR; TCRdb's copy has only in-frame clones and lacks some. The sample lists 210,000 or so clones, about 90% occurring once. The chain combines TRBV10-2 with TRBJ2-5, with a tentative D call TRBD2 (7 bases). The origin of this receptor is a middle-aged man with active or convalescent COVID-19. Sequencing was done on a sample of peripheral blood. The CDR3 loop is CASRRGLQETQYF. The CDR3 bases are TGCGCCAGCAGGCGGGGGCTTCAAGAGACCCAGTACTTC.